This T cell receptor beta chain was captured by sequencing in a study of beta chain features in type 1 diabetes. Whole-study results and caveats: People with Type 1 diabetes carried modestly yet significantly shorter TCRB CDR3s in all four CD4+ subsets. Among patients, naive, central memory and Treg TCRB repertoires appeared more similar than among healthy donors.

Via CD45RO/CCR7/CD25/CD127/CD95/CD27, cells of the CD4+ naive, central memory, regulatory and stem cell-like memory subsets were sorted. V was clipped by 8 bases and J by 9 bases, with 26 bases between them. The CDR3 is 15 amino acids. The germline CDR1 and CDR2 sequences are SQVTM and ANQGSEA. Regarding this clone: Antigen: not known.

TCRB transcripts that were expressed got sequenced, as all of the isolated RNA had been reverse transcribed. Only in-frame clones appear in the TCRdb table, and some are missing; sequencing was by immunoSEQ multiplex PCR. Here the sample spans 160,000 or so clones, almost 65% being singletons. The TCR sequence derives from a man aged 25-45 years with type 1 diabetes. The chain carries TRBV29-1 and TRBJ2-1; D might be TRBD1 (5 bases). The specimen was naive CD4+ T cells from blood. In DNA, the CDR3 is TGCAGCCCACCCTGGGGCAGAGATTTTAATTGTGAGCAGTTCTTC. This translates into CSPPWGRDFNCEQFF.